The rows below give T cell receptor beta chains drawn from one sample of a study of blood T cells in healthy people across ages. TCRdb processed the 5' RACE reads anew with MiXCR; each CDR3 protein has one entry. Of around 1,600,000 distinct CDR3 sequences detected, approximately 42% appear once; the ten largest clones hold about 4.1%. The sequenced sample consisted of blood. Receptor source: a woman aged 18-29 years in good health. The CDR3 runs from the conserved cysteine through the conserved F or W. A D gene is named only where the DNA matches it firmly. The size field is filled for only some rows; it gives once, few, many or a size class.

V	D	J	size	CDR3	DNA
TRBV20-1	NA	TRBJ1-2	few	CSASGGSVYGYTF	TGCAGTGCTAGTGGCGGGTCGGTCTATGGCTACACCTTC
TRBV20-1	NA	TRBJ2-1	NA	CSARDPLNLEQFF	TGCAGTGCTAGAGATCCCCTAAACCTTGAGCAGTTCTTC
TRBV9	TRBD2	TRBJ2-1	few	CASSPRTSGKGYQFF	TGTGCCAGCAGCCCTCGGACTAGCGGGAAGGGTTATCAGTTCTTC
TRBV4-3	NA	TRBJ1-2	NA	CASSQGSIGYTF	TGCGCCAGCAGCCAAGGAAGCATTGGCTACACCTTC
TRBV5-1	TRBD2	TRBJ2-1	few	CASKPGVSGASYNEQFF	TGCGCCAGCAAACCCGGGGTTAGCGGGGCCTCCTACAATGAGCAGTTCTTC
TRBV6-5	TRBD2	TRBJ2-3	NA	CASSYGPSGTTQYF	TGTGCCAGCAGTTACGGTCCTAGCGGGACTACGCAGTATTTT
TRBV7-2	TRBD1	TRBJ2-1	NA	CASLPGQGAYEQFF	TGTGCCTCTCTTCCGGGACAGGGGGCCTATGAGCAGTTCTTC
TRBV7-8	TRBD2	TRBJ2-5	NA	CASSLSFWLAGVETQYF	TGTGCCAGCAGCTTAAGTTTCTGGCTAGCGGGGGTGGAGACCCAGTACTTC
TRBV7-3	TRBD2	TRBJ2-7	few	CASSLSGGPNEQYF	TGTGCCAGCAGCTTAAGCGGGGGGCCAAACGAGCAGTACTTC
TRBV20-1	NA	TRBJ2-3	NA	CSEGWTDTQYF	TGCAGCGAGGGGTGGACAGATACGCAGTATTTT
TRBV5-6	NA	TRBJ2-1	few	CASSPGPTYNEQFF	TGTGCCAGCAGCCCGGGACCAACCTACAATGAGCAGTTCTTC
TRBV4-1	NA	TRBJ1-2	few	CASSQTSVQVFGYTF	TGCGCCAGCAGCCAAACGTCCGTACAGGTTTTTGGCTACACCTTC
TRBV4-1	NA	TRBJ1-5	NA	CASVGPNRGNQPQHF	TGCGCCAGCGTAGGACCCAACAGGGGCAATCAGCCCCAGCATTTT
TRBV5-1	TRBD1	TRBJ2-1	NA	CASSLAGTGAINEQFF	TGCGCCAGCAGCTTGGCTGGGACAGGGGCCATCAATGAGCAGTTCTTC
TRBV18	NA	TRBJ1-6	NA	CASSRADSTPLHF	TGTGCCAGCTCACGCGCCGACAGCACACCCCTCCACTTT
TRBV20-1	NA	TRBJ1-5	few	CSASNGGNQPQHF	TGCAGTGCTAGTAATGGGGGCAATCAGCCCCAGCATTTT
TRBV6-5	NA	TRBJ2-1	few	CASRPRPDRNNEQFF	TGTGCCAGCAGACCCCGACCGGACAGAAACAATGAGCAGTTCTTC
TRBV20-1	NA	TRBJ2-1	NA	CSARRMNEQFF	TGCAGTGCTAGACGGATGAATGAGCAGTTCTTC
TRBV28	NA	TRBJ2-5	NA	CASISVGEQYF	TGTGCCAGCATATCAGTCGGTGAGCAGTACTTC
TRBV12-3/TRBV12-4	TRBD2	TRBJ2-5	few	CASRKTSGRRETQYF	TGTGCCAGCAGAAAGACTAGCGGGAGACGAGAGACCCAGTACTTC
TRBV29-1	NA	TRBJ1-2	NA	CSVEAYSVYTF	TGCAGCGTCGAAGCGTACTCGGTCTACACCTTC
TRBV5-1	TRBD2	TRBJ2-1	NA	CASSLGAGTLSEQFF	TGCGCCAGCAGCTTGGGAGCGGGAACCCTAAGTGAGCAGTTCTTC
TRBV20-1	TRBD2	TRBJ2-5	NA	CSADEREGLGETQYF	TGCAGTGCCGATGAGAGGGAGGGGTTAGGAGAGACCCAGTACTTC
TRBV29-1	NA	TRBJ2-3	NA	CSAPLGRDTDTQYF	TGCAGCGCCCCCCTAGGGAGAGACACAGATACGCAGTATTTT
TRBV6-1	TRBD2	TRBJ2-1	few	CASTEGEGSYNEQFF	TGTGCCAGCACCGAAGGGGAGGGCTCCTACAATGAGCAGTTCTTC
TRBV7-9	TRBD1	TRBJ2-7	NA	CASSTHGQANEQYF	TGTGCCAGCAGCACCCACGGACAGGCCAACGAGCAGTACTTC
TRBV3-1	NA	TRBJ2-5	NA	CASSQVREKETQYF	TGTGCCAGCAGCCAAGTTCGGGAGAAAGAGACCCAGTACTTC
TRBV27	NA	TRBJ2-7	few	CASSLNSRGRSYEQYF	TGTGCCAGCAGTTTAAATTCGAGGGGTCGATCCTACGAGCAGTACTTC
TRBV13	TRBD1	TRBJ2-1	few	CASSSGTVLYNEQFF	TGTGCCAGCAGCTCCGGGACAGTCCTCTACAATGAGCAGTTCTTC